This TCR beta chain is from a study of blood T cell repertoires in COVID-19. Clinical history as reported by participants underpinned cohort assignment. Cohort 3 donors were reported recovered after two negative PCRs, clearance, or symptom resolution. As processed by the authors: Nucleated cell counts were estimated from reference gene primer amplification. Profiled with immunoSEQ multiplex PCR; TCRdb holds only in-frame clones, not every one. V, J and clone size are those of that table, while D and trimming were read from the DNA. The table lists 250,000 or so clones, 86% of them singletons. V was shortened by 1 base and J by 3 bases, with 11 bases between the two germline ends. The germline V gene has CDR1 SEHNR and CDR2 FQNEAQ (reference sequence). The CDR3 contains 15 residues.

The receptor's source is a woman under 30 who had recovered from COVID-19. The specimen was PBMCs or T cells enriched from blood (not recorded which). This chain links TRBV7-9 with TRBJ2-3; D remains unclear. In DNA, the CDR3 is TGTGCCAGCAGCTTAGTGAAGGCGGCTACAGATACGCAGTATTTT. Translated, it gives CASSLVKAATDTQYF.